The 2 T cell receptor beta chains below were found in one sample sequenced in a study of blood T cell repertoires in COVID-19. Repertoires were generated with immunoSEQ multiplex PCR, while TCRdb's copy carries only in-frame clones and drops some. The table has around 120,000 clones, more than 75% seen once; the top ten hold 7.5% to 8%. Sequencing was done on a sample of peripheral blood. These receptors originate from a man in his fifties or sixties with acute or convalescent COVID-19.

The rearrangement uses TRBV12-2 and TRBJ2-6; the table's D call TRBD1 went unverified against the DNA. TRBV12-2 is flagged as a pseudogene. The CDR3 is 18 amino acids. The chain's CDR3 is CASRLPHRGRAGANVLTF. The CDR3 nucleotides read TGTGCAAGTCGCTTACCTCACAGGGGGCGCGCTGGGGCCAACGTCCTGACTTTC.

The rearrangement joins TRBV2 to TRBJ1-3; 7 bases are a match to TRBD1. Germline CDR1 is SNHLY and CDR2 is FYNNEI. CDR3 length equals 15 residues. With 4 bases clipped from V and 3 bases from J, the junction kept 6 bases outside the gene matches. CDR3 amino acids: CASSGARQGGNTIYF. CDR3 DNA sequence: TGTGCCAGCAGTGGGGCCCGACAGGGTGGAAACACCATATATTTT.